This passage covers 8 T cell receptor beta chains from one sample sequenced in a study of shared clonotypes between healthy human individuals. In the naive CD8 group, cells lacked CD45RO and were positively selected for CCR7, so terminally differentiated effector memory CD45RA+ cells were left out. Sequencing used immunoSEQ multiplex PCR; TCRdb keeps in-frame clones, though not all of them. The table shows over 750,000 clones, with 96% occurring only once. Sample: naive CD8+ T cells sorted from blood. The receptors derive from a man aged 25-45 years in good health.

The V call is TRBV19, the J call TRBJ1-2; D gene ambiguous. CDR3 length: 13 amino acids. Germline values: CDR1 LNHDA, CDR2 SQIVND (reference sequence). Trimming stripped 1 base from V and 7 bases from J, with 10 bases between. CDR3 sequence (DNA): TGTGCCAGTAGTATAGTGAAGGGTCGTGGCTACACCTTC. Its protein product is CASSIVKGRGYTF.

The chain links TRBV27 to TRBJ1-2, with D tentatively TRBD1 (5 bases). CDR1 MNHEY and CDR2 SMNVEV come from the germline V gene (reference sequence). CDR3 length equals 13 residues. The V end lost 4 bases, the J end lost 14 bases, and 20 bases lay between the germline ends. DNA of the CDR3: TGTGCCAGCAGTTCGGGACTGTCTATGGAGGTGACCTTC. Its protein is CASSSGLSMEVTF.

The chain recombines TRBV4-1 with TRBJ1-1; D may be TRBD1 (5 bases). This CDR3 comprises 16 residues. Germline V gene data show CDR1 as MGHRA and CDR2 as YSYEKL. V was clipped by 2 bases and J by 4 bases, with 17 bases between them. The CDR3 is CASSQPEAGVGTEAFF. Written as DNA, the CDR3 is TGCGCCAGCAGCCAACCAGAGGCGGGGGTTGGCACTGAAGCTTTCTTT.

This clone was observed a single time. The chain joins TRBV4-1 to TRBJ2-5; TRBD1 agrees at 11 bases. Per germline, CDR1 MGHRA and CDR2 YSYEKL. The CDR3 is 16 residues long. Losses at the gene ends were 0 bases for V and 5 bases for J; bases not matched to a gene: 5. The CDR3 region is CASSQEGQGARETQYF. The DNA for the CDR3 is TGCGCCAGCAGCCAAGAAGGACAGGGGGCGAGGGAGACCCAGTACTTC.

The chain has TRBV27 and TRBJ2-1, with 8 bases lining up with TRBD1. This CDR3 has 15 residues. After removal of 5 bases from V and 2 bases from J, the junction contained 5 bases not matched to a gene. Germline CDR1 is MNHEY and CDR2 is SMNVEV (reference sequence). The DNA of the CDR3 is TGTGCCAGCAGTAAAACAGGGGGTACCTACAATGAGCAGTTCTTC. It encodes CASSKTGGTYNEQFF.

J is TRBJ2-5 and V is TRBV7-9; TRBD1 matches at 10 bases. This CDR3 is 17 amino acids long. With V trimmed by 0 bases and J by 5 bases, 9 bases remained unmatched. Germline CDR1 reads SEHNR; CDR2 reads FQNEAQ (reference sequence). DNA of the CDR3: TGTGCCAGCAGCTTAGCGGTAGGACAGGGGGTGGTTGAGACCCAGTACTTC. Its translation is CASSLAVGQGVVETQYF.

For the CDR3, the DNA is TGTGCCAGCAGTGAAGGAATAGGGGTTTGGCACACCTTC. Translating it yields CASSEGIGVWHTF. This chain links TRBV2 with TRBJ1-2, with a weak D call TRBD1 (5 bases). CDR1 is SNHLY, CDR2 FYNNEI, per germline. The CDR3 consists of 13 residues. V lost 1 base to trimming and J lost 12 bases, with 15 bases between them.

This chain links TRBV11-2 with TRBJ2-1, with TRBD1 matching 7 bases. Trimming cost V 1 base and J 7 bases; bases outside gene matches: 13. CDR3 length: 17 residues. The germline gives CDR1 SGHAT, CDR2 FQNNGV. The CDR3 is CASSLVAGTVSINEQFF. CDR3 DNA sequence: TGTGCCAGCAGCTTAGTCGCCGGGACAGTTTCGATAAATGAGCAGTTCTTC.